The 18 T cell receptor beta chains given below trace back to one sample, sequenced in a study of cytomegalovirus exposure and HLA in healthy donors. The PCR ran on 60 Vbeta and 13 Jbeta primers. Here immunoSEQ multiplex PCR was the method, and the copy in TCRdb shows in-frame clones only, minus some. The table includes 130,000 to 150,000 clones, over 70% detected once. Input material: PBMCs. Receptors were obtained from a young man in good health and CMV-seropositive.

This clone was counted once. This rearrangement joins TRBV28 to TRBJ1-2; possible D gene TRBD1, 5 bases. Germline CDR1 and CDR2: MDHEN and SYDVKM. V was pared by 3 bases and J by 8 bases, with 19 bases between. The CDR3 is made up of 15 amino acids. CDR3 sequence: CASSFLGGEIGGYTF. The CDR3 nucleotides are TGTGCCAGCAGTTTCCTGGGGGGGGAAATTGGCGGCTACACCTTC.

The J gene is TRBJ1-5, the V gene TRBV5-1; the D is unclear. This CDR3 is 13 amino acids long. Germline loops: CDR1 SGHRS, CDR2 YFSETQ. V shed 5 bases and J shed 3 bases, with 9 bases lying between them. The CDR3 DNA reads as TGCGCCAGCAGACTTCAGGTCAATCAGCCCCAGCATTTT. Protein sequence: CASRLQVNQPQHF.

The chain links TRBV5-4 to TRBJ2-1; maybe TRBD1 (5 bases). Germline V gives CDR1 SGHNT, CDR2 YYREEE (reference sequence). CDR3 size: 15 residues. V shed 3 bases and J shed 7 bases, with 17 bases lying between them. CDR3: CASSSFTLRTNEQFF. The CDR3 DNA reads TGTGCCAGCAGCTCATTTACCTTAAGGACAAATGAGCAGTTCTTC.

This chain links TRBV19 with TRBJ1-4; D is unresolved. V was pared by 4 bases and J by 8 bases, with 17 bases between. CDR3 length: 15 amino acids. The germline gives CDR1 LNHDA, CDR2 SQIVND (reference sequence). CDR3 bases: TGTGCCAGTAGTAAGAATGGGGAGGGAAACGAAAAACTGTTTTTT. Amino acids: CASSKNGEGNEKLFF.

Remarks on this clone: One end of the junction fails to match germline, which may point to a read error. The chain is built from TRBV7-9 and TRBJ1-4; 10 nucleotides match TRBD1. The germline CDR1 and CDR2 sequences are SEHNR and FQNEAQ (reference sequence). CDR3 length: 14 residues. CDR3 sequence (DNA): TGTTCCAGCAGCGTTGGGACAGGGGATGAAAAACTGTTTTTT. Translated, it gives CSSSVGTGDEKLFF. Supplemented by reference TRBV7-9 and TRBJ1-4, the full variable domain reads DTGVSQNPRHKITKRGQNVTFRCDPISEHNRLYWYRQTLGQGPEFLTYFQNEAQLEKSRLLSDRFSAERPKGSFSTLEIQRTEQGDSAMYLCSSSVGTGDEKLFFGSGTQLSVL.

This clone was seen a single time. This chain joins TRBV21-1 and TRBJ2-7; whether TRBD2, the table's D call, matches the DNA was not checked. TRBV21-1 is classified as a pseudogene. This CDR3 contains 18 residues. CDR3 in DNA: TGTGCCAGCAAACCCGGGACTAGCGGGGGGGCTTTTGTAGGGAGGCAGTACTTC. Residues: CASKPGTSGGAFVGRQYF.

This rearrangement joins TRBV6-6 to TRBJ1-5, with 8 positions matching TRBD1. The CDR3 is 16 residues long. The trim removed 0 bases at V and 4 bases at J, leaving 5 bases unmatched. Germline V lookup: CDR1 MNHNY, CDR2 SVGAGI (reference sequence). The CDR3 DNA follows: TGTGCCAGCAGTTACTCGACAGGGGCGAAAAATCAGCCCCAGCATTTT. This codes for CASSYSTGAKNQPQHF.

This clone was recorded once. V gene TRBV15 combines with J gene TRBJ1-4; no definite D call. This CDR3 comprises 13 residues. With 3 bases removed from V and 7 bases from J, the gap between germline ends came to 9 bases. Germline loops: CDR1 LNHNV, CDR2 YYDKDF (reference sequence). The CDR3 nucleotides read TGTGCCACCAGCAGTCGGGGTCTTGAAAAACTGTTTTTT. It yields the protein CATSSRGLEKLFF.

The rearrangement uses TRBV5-1 and TRBJ2-1; 12 positions agree with TRBD2. The ends lost 10 bases at V and 5 bases at J; junction bases unmatched: 13. The CDR3 is 16 amino acids. CDR1 is SGHRS and CDR2 is YFSETQ in the germline V gene. The CDR3 loop reads CAGSAEGLAGHNEQFF. DNA of the CDR3: TGCGCCGGGTCCGCTGAGGGACTAGCGGGCCACAATGAGCAGTTCTTC.

This clone appeared a single time. The same CDR3 is also encoded by other DNA sequences in this sample. J is TRBJ2-7 and V is TRBV2; 8 nucleotides agree with TRBD1. In germline, CDR1 is SNHLY, CDR2 FYNNEI. The V and J ends lost 7 bases and 0 bases, in that order; junction bases with no gene match: 2. The CDR3 runs to 13 residues. CDR3 coding DNA: TGTGCCAGCACAGGACAGGGCTCCTACGAGCAGTACTTC. This codes for CASTGQGSYEQYF. Supplemented by reference TRBV2 and TRBJ2-7, the full variable domain reads EPEVTQTPSHQVTQMGQEVILRCVPISNHLYFYWYRQILGQKVEFLVSFYNNEISEKSEIFDDQFSVERPDGSNFTLKIRSTKLEDSAMYFCASTGQGSYEQYFGPGTRLTVT.

The rearrangement uses TRBV6-1 and TRBJ1-3; the D is unclear. The germline CDR1 and CDR2 sequences are MNHNS and SASEGT. V lost 6 bases and J lost 8, with 5 bases in between. This CDR3 region has 10 residues. The CDR3, as DNA: TGTGCCAGCAGCTATGACACCATATATTTT. This gives the protein CASSYDTIYF.

This sequence joins TRBV4-1 and TRBJ2-5; D gene ambiguous. V was clipped by 1 base and J by 1 base, with 4 bases between them. The CDR3 is 13 amino acids. The germline CDR1 and CDR2 sequences are MGHRA and YSYEKL. The CDR3 loop reads CASSQAIQETQYF. Written as DNA, the CDR3 is TGCGCCAGCAGCCAAGCTATCCAAGAGACCCAGTACTTC.

This chain joins TRBV14 and TRBJ1-1; D perhaps matches TRBD1 (6 bases). The CDR3 is 15 amino acids. Germline V gene lookup returns CDR1 SGHDN and CDR2 FVKESK. Trimming cost V 4 bases and J 4 bases, with 16 bases left between them. The chain's CDR3 is CASSLRGLGSTEAFF. The CDR3 DNA sequence: TGTGCCAGCAGCCTCAGGGGTTTAGGGAGCACTGAAGCTTTCTTT. The complete variable domain, with remaining parts taken from reference TRBV14 and TRBJ1-1, reads EAGVTQFPSHSVIEKGQTVTLRCDPISGHDNLYWYRRVMGKEIKFLLHFVKESKQDESGMPNNRFLAERTGGTYSTLKVQPAELEDSGVYFCASSLRGLGSTEAFFGQGTRLTVV.

V and J are TRBV5-1 and TRBJ2-5; 9 positions agree with TRBD1. The J call is doubtful: the DNA matches TRBJ2-7 better. The CDR3 has 16 amino acids. Germline V gene lookup returns CDR1 SGHRS and CDR2 YFSETQ. This chain's CDR3 is CASRPPFGDRDYEQYF. DNA for the CDR3: TGCGCCAGCAGGCCACCCTTCGGGGACAGGGATTACGAGCAGTACTTC.

CDR3 region: CASSLVTLTGGGYTF. The CDR3 DNA follows: TGTGCCAGCAGCTTAGTTACCTTGACGGGGGGTGGCTACACCTTC. This chain links TRBV7-2 with TRBJ1-2, with a weak D call TRBD1 (5 bases). The V end lost 1 base, the J end lost 7 bases, and 16 bases lay between the germline ends. This CDR3 comprises 15 residues. The germline V gene encodes CDR1 SGHTA and CDR2 FQGNSA.

The V call is TRBV11-2, the J call TRBJ2-3; D is undetermined. The length of the CDR3 is 17 residues. Trimming took off 1 base at V and 9 bases at J, with 23 bases between the two ends. Germline loops: CDR1 SGHAT, CDR2 FQNNGV. As DNA, the CDR3 is TGTGCCAGCAGCTTAGCTTTTTCCTCCGCTCAGTGGTCGACGCAGTATTTT. This translates into CASSLAFSSAQWSTQYF.

In its sample, this clone was seen a few times. CDR3 nucleotides: TGTGCCAGCAGTTCGGCGGGGCCCCTCTACGAGCAGTACTTC. Its protein product is CASSSAGPLYEQYF. The chain carries TRBV27 and TRBJ2-7; possibly TRBD2 for D (6 bases). Looked up from germline, CDR1 is MNHEY and CDR2 is SMNVEV (reference sequence). CDR3 length: 14 amino acids. Trimming shortened V by 4 bases and J by 3 bases, and 13 bases separated the two germline ends.

The genes are TRBV2 and TRBJ2-7; perhaps TRBD2 as D (5 bases). This CDR3 spans 12 amino acids. V dropped 4 bases and J dropped 9 bases, with 13 bases sitting between them. Germline V gives CDR1 SNHLY, CDR2 FYNNEI. The CDR3: CASSGTVAGQYF. The CDR3 nucleotides are TGTGCCAGCAGTGGGACCGTCGCGGGGCAGTACTTC.